The 15 T cell receptor beta chains below all came from one sample that was sequenced in a study of blood T cell repertoires in COVID-19. Libraries were prepared by immunoSEQ multiplex PCR; TCRdb keeps only in-frame clonotypes and omits some of them. The sample lists around 300,000 clones; roughly 87% were seen once. The specimen sequenced was peripheral blood. The receptors were gathered from a young man with active or convalescent COVID-19.

The chain couples TRBV28 to TRBJ2-1; 12 nucleotides line up with TRBD2. Germline CDR1 reads MDHEN; CDR2 reads SYDVKM. This CDR3 has 15 residues. Trimming at V came to 5 bases and at J to 10 bases, leaving 9 bases not matched to a gene. The CDR3 DNA is TGTGCCAGCAGTAGCCTAGCGGGGGGGCCGGCCGAGCAGTTCTTC. This sequence encodes CASSSLAGGPAEQFF.

The rearrangement joins TRBV6-4 to TRBJ2-7, with 8 bases identical to TRBD2. Germline V CDR1 and CDR2: MRHNA, SNTAGT. This CDR3 is 13 amino acids long. Germline trimming cut 8 bases from V and 6 bases from J; bases unmatched to any gene: 9. The CDR3 nucleotides read TGTGCCAGCCCGCCGGGACTAGTGTTCGAGCAGTACTTC. The encoded protein is CASPPGLVFEQYF.

This clone was seen only a few times. The gene calls are TRBV12-5 and TRBJ1-2; D might be TRBD1 (6 bases). The CDR3 totals 17 residues. Germline CDR1 and CDR2: LGHNT and FRNRAP. V lost 6 bases and J 4 bases, leaving 24 bases between the germline ends. The CDR3 loop reads CASGLAPRDTSTYGYTF. The DNA for the CDR3 is TGTGCTAGTGGCCTTGCACCCCGGGACACTTCGACCTATGGCTACACCTTC.

The rearrangement links TRBV12-3 or TRBV12-4 to TRBJ1-4; D ambiguous. V dropped 9 bases and J dropped 8 bases, with 10 bases sitting between them. This CDR3 comprises 11 residues. The CDR3 coding sequence is TGTGCCAGTGGTGGAGGCGAAAAACTGTTTTTT. Protein: CASGGGEKLFF.

The chain uses TRBV2 and TRBJ1-5; D unclear. This CDR3 has 17 residues. Germline CDR1 reads SNHLY; CDR2 reads FYNNEI. V lost 1 base and J lost 0, with 13 bases in between. DNA for the CDR3: TGTGCCAGCAGTGAAGTGGAGAGAAGTTATAGCAATCAGCCCCAGCATTTT. Amino acid sequence: CASSEVERSYSNQPQHF.

The chain has TRBV5-5 and TRBJ1-3, with a weak D call TRBD1 (5 bases). This CDR3 is built from 15 residues. CDR1 and CDR2 (germline): SGHKS, YYEKEE (reference sequence). V lost 0 bases and J lost 2, with 9 bases in between. CDR3 sequence: CASSLDQGTGNTIYF. Here the CDR3 DNA reads TGTGCCAGCAGCTTGGATCAGGGCACTGGAAACACCATATATTTT.

The J gene is TRBJ2-3, the V gene TRBV12-5; 10 bases agree with TRBD2. V shed 0 bases, J shed 2 bases, and the junction held 8 bases outside the gene matches. CDR1 is LGHNT and CDR2 is FRNRAP in the germline V gene. The CDR3 length is 18 residues. The CDR3 DNA reads TGTGCTAGTGGTTTGGTAAGCCTAGCGGGGGAAAACACAGATACGCAGTATTTT. The encoded protein is CASGLVSLAGENTDTQYF.

The V and J genes are TRBV18 and TRBJ2-1, with D possibly being TRBD2 (6 bases). The CDR3 contains 18 residues. Trimming took off 0 bases at V and 3 bases at J, with 18 bases between the two ends. Per the germline V gene, CDR1 is KGHSH and CDR2 is LQKENI. The CDR3 DNA follows: TGTGCCAGCTCACCACCGCCATTCGGGGGTTACAGCTACAATGAGCAGTTCTTC. It translates to CASSPPPFGGYSYNEQFF.

This clone has a single count. The chain couples TRBV12-5 to TRBJ2-7; D possibly corresponds to TRBD2 (5 bases). The V gene lost 0 bases and the J gene lost 6 bases, with 18 bases spanning the gap. The germline CDR1 and CDR2 sequences are LGHNT and FRNRAP. CDR3 length: 16 residues. CDR3 DNA sequence: TGTGCTAGTGGTTTGGTACTAGGACCCGGAGGCACCGAGCAGTACTTC. It yields the protein CASGLVLGPGGTEQYF.

This clone was counted once. The chain uses TRBV7-9 and TRBJ1-2, with D possibly being TRBD1 (5 bases). The CDR3 spans 15 residues. The V gene's germline CDR1 is SEHNR and CDR2 FQNEAQ (reference sequence). V gave up 5 bases and J gave up 4 bases, with 17 bases separating them. For the CDR3, the DNA is TGTGCCAGCAGCCCTTCCGGGACTGCCAGCTATGGCTACACCTTC. Amino acids: CASSPSGTASYGYTF.

This chain links TRBV2 with TRBJ2-5, with TRBD1 matching over 10 bases. The CDR3 totals 14 residues. Looked up from germline, CDR1 is SNHLY and CDR2 is FYNNEI. The trim removed 6 bases at V and 4 bases at J, leaving 5 bases unmatched. The CDR3: CASRGQGTRETQYF. Here the CDR3 DNA reads TGTGCCAGCAGGGGACAGGGGACAAGAGAGACCCAGTACTTC.

This chain's CDR3 is CASSGDRDNYGYTF. The CDR3 DNA follows: TGTGCCAGCAGCGGGGACAGGGATAACTATGGCTACACCTTC. This chain uses TRBV2 with TRBJ1-2, with 9 positions matching TRBD1. Germline CDR1 and CDR2: SNHLY and FYNNEI. The trim removed 6 bases at V and 1 base at J, leaving 3 bases unmatched. The CDR3 sequence is 14 residues long.

The genes are TRBV6-2 or TRBV6-3 and TRBJ1-2; 8 bases align to TRBD1. The CDR3 consists of 15 residues. Germline values: CDR1 MNHEY, CDR2 SVGEGT. The J segment lost 6 bases and the V segment lost 5 bases, leaving 11 bases of the junction unmatched. This chain's CDR3 is CASSQPRDRLDGYTF. The CDR3 DNA follows: TGTGCCAGCAGTCAACCCCGGGACAGGTTGGATGGCTACACCTTC.

This clone was detected once. The chain couples TRBV9 to TRBJ2-3; TRBD2 is a possible D gene (5 bases). The germline V gene has CDR1 SGDLS and CDR2 YYNGEE. Trimming left V 3 bases short and J 4 bases short, with 9 bases between. The CDR3 has 13 amino acids. The CDR3 sequence is CASSGSVSDTQYF. In nucleotides, the CDR3 is TGTGCCAGCAGCGGTAGCGTGTCAGATACGCAGTATTTT.

The V call is TRBV23-1, the J call TRBJ2-3; TRBD1 is a possible D gene (6 bases). TRBV23-1 is placed among ORFs of uncertain function. The V gene lost 6 bases and the J gene lost 1 base, with 8 bases spanning the gap. This CDR3 spans 13 amino acids. The DNA for the CDR3 is TGCGCCAGCAGAAAGGGGGGCACAGATACGCAGTATTTT. Its translation is CASRKGGTDTQYF.